This TCR beta chain was identified during a study of cytomegalovirus exposure and HLA in healthy donors (dated by TCRdb to about 2017). Some background on the complete study: According to a later analysis, the roughly 120 validation repertoires were produced on the same platform as the roughly 600 repertoires of the first cohort. A separate validation cohort of over 95 different subjects was used in addition to the 666-subject first cohort. To predict cytomegalovirus infection status, the study brought together high-throughput TCR immunosequencing, statistical association of individual TCRs with disease status, and machine learning. The study aimed to test whether cataloging public T cell receptors could reveal signatures of past pathogen exposure. General findings and caveats noted by the study authors: The classifier was reported to diagnose cytomegalovirus status with high specificity and sensitivity in both the original cohort and the validation cohort. A later analysis had no HLA typing for the validation cohort, so co-occurrence there was scored across all 110 or so repertoires. According to the authors, the approach could potentially be generalized to other disease states and immunological phenotypes. While some public TCRs were present in many individuals, most TCR sequences turned up only very rarely across donors. A few of the identified cytomegalovirus-associated TCR beta chains were confirmed in vitro to be specific for cytomegalovirus antigens. The study gave a list of some 150 TCR beta chains associated with cytomegalovirus. Subsequent analysis determined that TCRs grouped into clusters in the first cohort also showed a tendency toward co-occurrence across the roughly 120 validation repertoires, and approximately 94% of cluster scores exceeded 0.

CDR1 and CDR2, looked up from the germline V gene (reference sequence), are MNHEY and SMNVEV. The CDR3 measures 16 amino acids from cysteine to phenylalanine. Only the CDR3 part of the read is kept: 48 bases, read in frame from the first base. V has 2 bases trimmed and J has 10 bases trimmed; junction bases matching no gene number 10. Libraries were built with the immunoSEQ multiplex PCR assay. The paper's data handling went like this. A statistical classification framework was built to diagnose cytomegalovirus status from the catalog of TCR beta chain sequences. In TCRdb, the immuneACCESS table is reduced to in-frame sequences with V and J assigned. These tables do not hold every clone; where another copy was compared, an unresolved V gene accounts for under half, and the others remain unexplained. V, J and clone size derive from that table, while D and trimming were established from the DNA sequence. A total of about 140,000 clones appear in this sample, around 90% of them only once. Less than 9% of the sample goes to the ten largest clones.

The donors belonged to the validation cohort of 90 to 150 subjects, which was separate from the roughly 700-subject first cohort. On this clone itself: Its binding antigen is unknown. Base quality data are lacking; no much larger clone is found one base away.

The receptor's source is a man younger than 35 in good health and CMV-seropositive. The chain uses TRBV27 and TRBJ2-1, with 11 bases aligning to TRBD1. The material sequenced was PBMCs. The DNA reads as follows: TGTGCCAGCAGTTTAGGAGGGACAGGGGGAACAAGGGAGCAGTTCTTC. It is translated as CASSLGGTGGTREQFF.